This T cell receptor beta chain was captured in a study of early T cells in non-severe SARS-CoV-2 infection. In the study overall: Unpaired chains resulted from sequencing bulk RNA of unsorted whole blood.

This CDR3 has 15 residues. Germline values: CDR1 MNHEY, CDR2 SVGEGT. Unique molecular identifiers tagged individual cDNA molecules. TCRdb called the 5' RACE reads again in MiXCR, with one record for every CDR3 protein. The sample has 65,000 to 85,000 distinct CDR3 sequences; about a sixth are singletons. This clonotype showed up just a few times. Its matching antigen is unknown. The junction differs from germline at one of its ends, possibly a read error. Study conclusions and caveats: The study's VDJdb matching favored anti-spike CD8 responses and missed private and CD4 specificities.

Material for sequencing was whole blood. The chain recombines TRBV6-2 or TRBV6-3 with TRBJ2-3, with D unresolved. The TCR originated in an adult who was a healthcare worker with PCR-confirmed SARS-CoV-2 infection or an uninfected control (not recorded which). CDR3 in DNA: TGTGCCAGCAGCTACTCCCTACTTCGCACAGATACGCAGTATTTT. Its protein is CASSYSLLRTDTQYF.